This T cell receptor (beta chain) was found in a study of cytomegalovirus exposure and HLA in healthy donors listed by TCRdb under 2017. For context, the study as a whole: According to an earlier analysis of around 600 of the donors, roughly 180 million T cells yielded approximately 120 million unique TCR beta sequences and more than 250 Gb of sequence data. Roughly 300 gigabases of sequencing data and tens of millions of unique TCR sequences were included in an early release covering 550 to 650 HLA-typed donors. Among the roughly 430 genotyped donors, approximately 77% belonged to the genetic ancestry cluster associated with self-reported Caucasian donors. The aim of the study was to test whether cataloging public T cell receptors could identify signatures of past pathogen exposure. The T cell repertoires of several hundred subjects were profiled by immunosequencing and related to cytomegalovirus serostatus. Besides the first cohort of roughly 640 subjects, a separate validation cohort made up of around 120 different subjects was used. To predict cytomegalovirus infection status, the study brought together high-throughput TCR immunosequencing, statistical association of individual TCRs with disease status, and machine learning. A later analysis re-examined previously published TCR beta repertoires from 600 to 700 donors and added high-resolution HLA genotyping to investigate patterns of TCR occurrence. Rather than drawing on any new phenotypic data, the later analysis identified candidate immune exposures from TCR beta sequences and the way those sequences occurred across donors. An earlier analysis of 587 of the donors applied high-throughput TCR beta sequencing to assess whether each TCR beta V gene segment acted as functional or pseudogenic. Alongside the repertoire data, information on donor age, sex, ethnicity and CMV serostatus was compiled. A later genetic analysis took genome-wide SNP genotypes for about 55% of the 666 donors and used that subset as a discovery cohort. All discovery cohort repertoires had been generated on a single sequencing platform. Both class I and class II loci were covered by HLA typing, at four-digit resolution. The number of typed donors differed by locus: about 620-640 for A, B, C, DRB1 and DQB1; some 500 for DQA1; roughly 600 for DPA1; and 400 to 480 for DPB1. Because of strong linkage in the cohort, five DR-DQ haplotypes were treated as single units for association and clustering. Among some 410 genotyped donors of the cohort, an average of roughly 230,000 unique TCR beta nucleotide sequences was sequenced per donor, of which about 18% were non-productive.

Between the V and J ends, shortened by 3 bases and 3 bases respectively, the junction contains 6 bases. Inclusive of the bounding cysteine and phenylalanine, the CDR3 is 12 residues long. CDR3 DNA only is kept here, 36 bases in frame from base 1. According to the germline V gene, CDR1 reads SGHRS and CDR2 reads YFSETQ. Preparation of the library involved the immunoSEQ multiplex PCR assay. For the multiplex PCR, a mixture combining 60 forward primers for TCR Vbeta segments and 13 reverse primers for TCR Jbeta segments was used. A multiplex PCR assay on genomic DNA amplified the CDR3 region of rearranged TCR beta genes. Amplified TCR beta libraries were sequenced as 87-base-pair reads on the Illumina HiSeq System. In the paper's pipeline: A later analysis counted about 80 million unique TCR beta chains across the 666 repertoires, and 9.5 million to 11 million of these chains were shared by at least two donors. To remove PCR and sequencing errors, raw reads were error-corrected and collapsed into unique sequences using a nearest-neighbor algorithm that merged closely related sequences. V, D and J gene segments were assigned by aligning CDR3 sequences to IMGT reference sequences. For a sequence to be retained, a match of at least six nucleotides was required to both a V gene segment and a J gene segment. Rearrangements were classified as productive when the CDR3 lacked stop codons and remained in frame with V and J, and all other rearrangements were classified as non-productive. CDR3 was defined according to IMGT convention as the region running from the second conserved V-encoded cysteine to the conserved J-encoded phenylalanine. The earlier analysis of roughly 590 of the donors excluded any sequence lacking an unambiguous match to a single V gene segment. An earlier analysis of some 610 of the donors called V segments functional above 56.7% productive rearrangements and segregating when the between-donor standard deviation exceeded 5%. To diagnose cytomegalovirus status from the catalog of TCR beta chain sequences, a statistical classification framework was built. A later analysis assigned V and J genes by comparing TCR nucleotide sequences with IMGT/GENE-DB human TR gene sequences. In a later analysis, CDR3 sequences and most-parsimonious VDJ recombination scenarios were assigned using the TCRdist pipeline. In a later analysis, every TCR beta chain was defined by the combination of its CDR3 amino acid sequence and its V-gene family, and reads without a unique V-gene family were dropped. To address suspected cross-contamination and a sequencing artifact, a later analysis removed 550 to 750 highly shared, low-generation-probability nucleotide sequences. In a later analysis, a clonal expansion index for each public chain was calculated from normalized within-repertoire ranks of inferred template counts. Generation probabilities in a later analysis came from a VDJ recombination model fitted to out-of-frame rearrangements, and those results were checked against IGoR. Hypergeometric tests were used in a later analysis to score TCR-TCR, TCR-HLA and TCR-CMV co-occurrence, with a repertoire-size bias correction applied to the TCR pairs. To estimate false discovery rates, a later analysis permuted the HLA or CMV assignments 20 times. In a later analysis, co-occurring TCRs were grouped using DBSCAN, and TCRdist sequence similarity was added for clustering within HLA-allele-positive subsets. Repertoires with fewer than 30,000 or more than 120,000 public chains, plus five repertoires with anomalous nucleotide sharing, were excluded from co-occurrence clustering. TCRdb carries this immuneACCESS record with in-frame sequences only. Its versions omit some clonotypes, under half of them owing to an unresolved V gene in the studies checked, with the rest unexplained. The V and J calls and clone size come from that table; D and trimming were worked out from the DNA. This sample is represented by around 79,000 clones; about 69% of them were singletons. In total, the top ten clones hold about 16% of the sample.

In total, 630 or so healthy bone marrow donors made up the cohort. All cohort members were sampled while nominally healthy, although unrecorded immune exposures were likely present. The donor tested CMV seropositive, placing the donor among the 289 seropositive members of the cohort. A peripheral blood sample was provided by each donor, and peripheral blood mononuclear cells were used for TCR beta sequencing. The Qiagen DNeasy Blood Extraction Kit was used to extract genomic DNA from the blood cell samples. Comments on this clone: Its antigen remains undetermined. Nothing much larger sits one base from this clone, and base qualities are not available.

Points the paper makes about the study in general: Most TCR sequences were seen in very few donors, while some public TCRs were found in many individuals. According to a later analysis, parvovirus B19, influenza, CMV and Epstein-Barr virus appeared linked to several top co-occurrence clusters. The 87-base-pair reads could not distinguish some IMGT-functional V segments, including TRBV6-2 and TRBV6-3, so those segments were excluded. The only immune exposure information available for the cohort was CMV serostatus. In the study, 150 to 200 TCR beta chains were listed as associated with cytomegalovirus. Because HLA typing was missing for some donors at each locus, association tests included only the typed subset. It was suggested by the authors that the approach could potentially be generalized to other disease states and immunological phenotypes. Linkage disequilibrium might explain the correlated functional status among segregating V segments, but an unknown experimental factor could not be ruled out. In an earlier analysis of 587 of the donors, most TCR beta V segments appeared in productive rearrangements about 87% or about 30% of the time, broadly matching IMGT annotations. Cytomegalovirus status was reported to be diagnosed by the classifier with high specificity and sensitivity in both the original and validation cohorts. Because counts were too low, about 17 rarely observed V segments, including chromosome 9 orphons, were excluded from the earlier analysis of some 590 of the donors. A few of the identified cytomegalovirus-associated TCR beta chains were confirmed in vitro to be specific for cytomegalovirus antigens. Compared with the roughly 720-donor mean, donors in an Asian-associated ancestry cluster had fewer N-insertions in productive TCRs, according to a later genetic analysis. The presence/absence analyses assumed that sequencing depth was roughly uniform across donors, and that assumption may not be true. According to a later analysis, TCR association rates differed among HLA loci, with DRB1 alleles showing the most associated TCRs and HLA-C alleles showing the fewest. When HLA alleles, especially DR and DQ, strongly co-occurred, TCR associations were difficult to assign to individual alleles. In a later analysis, HLA-associated TCR beta chains showed more clonal expansion and lower generation probabilities than non-associated chains that were equally common. A cluster of highly shared sequence variants was judged likely to be a technical artifact of the sequencing pipeline. In a later analysis, about 16,000 TCR beta sequences were associated with specific HLA alleles at a false discovery rate of 0.05. A further reported finding was that TCR beta sequences accurately predicted the HLA-A and HLA-B alleles for most subjects in the first cohort. In a later genetic analysis, a missense DCLRE1C variant was associated with V-gene and J-gene trimming of TCR beta chains, and the association was replicated in an independent cohort. In this cohort, only TCR beta chains were sequenced, and detectable features were limited by the absence of alpha or paired-chain data. Most CMV-associated TCR beta chains appeared to be HLA-restricted in a later analysis, and the HLA associations seemed to be driven largely by CMV exposure.

Sequenced input: PBMCs. This TCR was recovered from a woman in her forties in good health and CMV-seropositive. The rearrangement joined TRBV5-1 to TRBJ2-5, and perhaps TRBD2 as D gene, on 6 matching bases. The CDR3 region has the sequence CASSWGEETQYF. The nucleotide sequence is given as TGCGCCAGCAGCTGGGGGGAAGAGACCCAGTACTTC. Where the CDR3 stops, the reference TRBV5-1 and TRBJ2-5 genes take over; the full variable domain is KAGVTQTPRYLIKTRGQQVTLSCSPISGHRSVSWYQQTPGQGLQFLFEYFSETQRNKGNFPGRFSGRQFSNSRSEMNVSTLELGDSALYLCASSWGEETQYFGPGTRLLVL.